This entry describes one T cell receptor (beta chain). Its target is unknown. This CDR3 has 14 residues. After removal of 9 bases from V and 4 bases from J, the junction contained 12 bases not matched to a gene. Germline assignment: CDR1 MNHEY and CDR2 SVGAGI. Unsorted bulk tissue (roughly 17-34 mg) underwent RNA and DNA co-extraction. Surgical resection served as treatment for the primary liver carcinoma of these patients. Patients in the cohort were treatment-naive and living with chronic HBV infection. This specimen belongs to a study of tumor-infiltrating lymphocytes in primary liver carcinoma. Overall study: Productive TCRbeta read yields ran from roughly 3.65 to 7.13 million per sample and were similar between tissues. Study-level findings and limits: Tumor-adjacent and tumor-blood pairs shared a smaller degree of overlap than tumor region pairs.

Starting material of 450 to 500 ng total RNA yielded TCR beta cDNA via a constant-region primer. It was through three nested multiplex PCR rounds of slightly modified ARM-PCR that TCR beta libraries arose. In the first two PCR rounds, TRBV1-TRBV30 forward primers were paired with a C-beta reverse primer, and each round lasted approximately 9 cycles. TCRdb called the multiplex PCR reads again in MiXCR, with one record for every CDR3 protein. The sample holds tens of thousands of distinct CDR3 sequences; around 79% are singletons and the top ten take about a quarter. This rearrangement joins TRBV6-5 to TRBJ2-7; TRBD1 matches 7 bases. Sequencing was done on a sample of liver tumor tissue from sampling region 3. Subset: tumor region T3, left-lateral pole. This receptor was obtained from a man aged 35-49 years with primary liver carcinoma and hepatitis B virus infection. The CDR3 DNA is TGTGCCAGAAGCCGAGCCGGGACAGATTACGAGCAGTACGTC. Its translation: CARSRAGTDYEQYV.